Listed below are T cell receptor beta chains from one sample, sequenced in a study of cytomegalovirus exposure and HLA in healthy donors. TCRdb's table, derived via immunoSEQ multiplex PCR, lists solely in-frame clones and lacks some. The table lists about 170,000 clones, 84% of them singletons. Specimen: PBMCs. These receptors originate from a man aged 18 to 29 in good health and CMV-seronegative. The CDR3 runs from the conserved cysteine through the conserved F or W. D genes are given only for firm matches. Only some rows state a clone size, as once, few, many or a class for expanded clones.

DNA	CDR3	D	J	size	V
TGTGCCAGCAGCTTTACTAACACCATATATTTT	CASSFTNTIYF	.	TRBJ1-3	once	TRBV5-8
TGTGCCAGCAGCTCAGCAGGACAGACTAATGAAAAACTGTTTTTT	CASSSAGQTNEKLFF	.	TRBJ1-4	.	TRBV11-2
TGTGCCAGCTCACAACTTCGCGGAGGTTATATTTCTGAAGCTTTCTTT	CASSQLRGGYISEAFF	.	TRBJ1-1	.	TRBV18
TGTGCCAGCAGCTGGACAGGGGGAAGAGGCGAGCAGTACTTC	CASSWTGGRGEQYF	TRBD1	TRBJ2-7	.	TRBV5-4
TGTGCCAGCAGCCCTCAAGCCGGGACTAGTCCCGATACGCAGTATTTT	CASSPQAGTSPDTQYF	TRBD2	TRBJ2-3	.	TRBV5-4
TGCGCCAGCAGCCATCCAACGGGGACACTATGGGTGGACACTGAAGCTTTCTTT	CASSHPTGTLWVDTEAFF	.	TRBJ1-1	once	TRBV4-1
TGTGCCAGTCTTACCGCCGGACAGGGAGGAAATCAGCCCCAGCATTTT	CASLTAGQGGNQPQHF	TRBD1	TRBJ1-5	.	TRBV28
TGTGCCAGCAACTCTGCCGGGACAGGGGGAGGAGGTCAGCCCCAGCATTTT	CASNSAGTGGGGQPQHF	TRBD1	TRBJ1-5	.	TRBV28
TGCGCCAGCAGCTTAGGACAGGGGATCTACGAGCAGTACTTC	CASSLGQGIYEQYF	TRBD1	TRBJ2-7	.	TRBV5-1
TGTGCCAGCAGTAGGTACAGTTCGTACGAGCAGTACTTC	CASSRYSSYEQYF	.	TRBJ2-7	.	TRBV27
TGTGCCAGCAGCCGGGATCCAACTAGCACAGATACGCAGTATTTT	CASSRDPTSTDTQYF	.	TRBJ2-3	.	TRBV6-1
TGTGCCAGCAGCGTAGGAGCGGGAGGGCCAGTCGGGGGCTCCGGGGAGCTGTTTTTT	CASSVGAGGPVGGSGELFF	TRBD2	TRBJ2-2	.	TRBV9
TGCGCCAGCAGCTTGGGGAACCCGGGGGACATTCAGTACTTC	CASSLGNPGDIQYF	.	TRBJ2-4	.	TRBV5-1
TGTGCCAGCAGCTTATGGGGTCAAGGGAGGAGCACAGATACGCAGTATTTT	CASSLWGQGRSTDTQYF	.	TRBJ2-3	once	TRBV7-8
TGCGCCAGCAGCTTGTTTGGTGGCAGGGCGAACTATGGCTACACCTTC	CASSLFGGRANYGYTF	.	TRBJ1-2	.	TRBV5-1
TGTGCTAGCAGCCGCACACGAGTGGGGGGTTCGGAGACCCAGTACTTC	CASSRTRVGGSETQYF	.	TRBJ2-5	.	TRBV7-7
TGTGCCAGCAGTTTAGTGACTAGCGGGCTTTACAATGAGCAGTTCTTC	CASSLVTSGLYNEQFF	TRBD2	TRBJ2-1	.	TRBV28
TGTGCCAGCAGTTATTCTAGCGGGGGGTCAGATACGCAGTATTTT	CASSYSSGGSDTQYF	TRBD2	TRBJ2-3	.	TRBV27
TGCGCCAGCAGCTTGGTCGGGACTGGAGACAAGTACTTC	CASSLVGTGDKYF	.	TRBJ2-5	.	TRBV5-1
TGTGCCAGCAGCGTAGGATCTAGCGGGAGGCAAGGGCAGTACTTC	CASSVGSSGRQGQYF	TRBD2	TRBJ2-7	.	TRBV9
TGTGCCAGCAGCTTTTTGGTTCTGGGCCGGAAGAACACTGAAGCTTTCTTT	CASSFLVLGRKNTEAFF	.	TRBJ1-1	.	TRBV5-6
TGCGCCAGCAGTCAATTACAGGGTAATGTGGGCTACGAGCAGTACTTC	CASSQLQGNVGYEQYF	.	TRBJ2-7	.	TRBV23-1
TGCGCCAGCAGGCGCCGACAGGGGTCTCCCCTACGTGGGCAGTACTTC	CASRRRQGSPLRGQYF	TRBD1	TRBJ2-7	.	TRBV10-1
TGTGCCAGCAGTTTTGCTAGCGGGAGAACCGGGGAGCTGTTTTTT	CASSFASGRTGELFF	TRBD2	TRBJ2-2	.	TRBV28
TGTGCCAGCAGCTACTTGGGGCCTAATGAAAAACTGTTTTTT	CASSYLGPNEKLFF	.	TRBJ1-4	.	TRBV27
TGTGCCAGCAGTTTGGACAGACCCAATCAGCCCCAGCATTTT	CASSLDRPNQPQHF	.	TRBJ1-5	.	TRBV2
TGTGCCAGCAGCTCGGGGACAATTAGCAATCAGCCCCAGCATTTT	CASSSGTISNQPQHF	.	TRBJ1-5	few	TRBV7-3
TGTGCCAGCAGCTTACTATACAATGAGCAGTTCTTC	CASSLLYNEQFF	.	TRBJ2-1	.	TRBV7-8
TGCGCCAGCAGCTTCGGGAACACTGAAGCTTTCTTT	CASSFGNTEAFF	.	TRBJ1-1	.	TRBV5-1
TGTGCCAGCAGTGACTCGGGACAGCACAATGAGCAGTTCTTC	CASSDSGQHNEQFF	TRBD1	TRBJ2-1	.	TRBV6-4
TGTGCCAGCAGCCGAACCGGGACAGAATATCTGAACTATGGCTACACCTTC	CASSRTGTEYLNYGYTF	TRBD1	TRBJ1-2	.	TRBV14
TGTGCCAGCGTCGCCGAGACAGGATCCTACGAGCAGTACTTC	CASVAETGSYEQYF	.	TRBJ2-7	.	TRBV7-6
TGTGCCAGCATCCCTAGGTCGGATTCTTCCTACAATGAGCAGTTCTTC	CASIPRSDSSYNEQFF	.	TRBJ2-1	.	TRBV28
TGTGCCAGCAGCGGGGGGGCTAGCGGCTTCTACAATGAGCAGTTCTTC	CASSGGASGFYNEQFF	.	TRBJ2-1	.	TRBV5-6
TGTGCCAGCAGCCAAGAGGCCAGCTCCTACGAGCAGTACTTC	CASSQEASSYEQYF	.	TRBJ2-7	.	TRBV4-2
TGTGCCAGTTCCGGGACTAGCACAGATACGCAGTATTTT	CASSGTSTDTQYF	.	TRBJ2-3	.	TRBV18
TGTGCCAGTAGTTCGGGGGGGGCCACCTACAATGAGCAGTTCTTC	CASSSGGATYNEQFF	TRBD2	TRBJ2-1	.	TRBV19
TGTGCCAGCAGTTGGGTCCCAGGACAGGGTGAATCCGATCAGCCCCAGCATTTT	CASSWVPGQGESDQPQHF	TRBD1	TRBJ1-5	.	TRBV28
TGTGCCAGCAGGCAGGGGGCGCACCCTGAAGCTTTCTTT	CASRQGAHPEAFF	TRBD1	TRBJ1-1	.	TRBV28
TGTGCCAGCAGCTTAGCGGTGGCGGATAACACTGAAGCTTTCTTT	CASSLAVADNTEAFF	.	TRBJ1-1	.	TRBV7-6
TGTGCCACAAGCAGCGGACAGAGCAATCAGCCCCAGCATTTT	CATSSGQSNQPQHF	.	TRBJ1-5	.	TRBV27
TGTGCCAGCAGCTTGTGGGGGCAGGCTGAAGCTTTCTTT	CASSLWGQAEAFF	.	TRBJ1-1	.	TRBV5-5
TGTGCCATCAGGGGAGGGGGGGGCGAGCAGTACTTC	CAIRGGGGEQYF	.	TRBJ2-7	.	TRBV10-3
TGTGCCAGCAGTTACAGGGACCATACGCAGTATTTT	CASSYRDHTQYF	.	TRBJ2-3	.	TRBV7-6
TGTGCCAGTAGTTCCCGAGGGACAGGGGTTTATGAGCAGTTCTTC	CASSSRGTGVYEQFF	TRBD1	TRBJ2-1	.	TRBV19
TGTGCCATCAGTGAGGGAAGGGACAGGGTAGATACGCAGTATTTT	CAISEGRDRVDTQYF	TRBD1	TRBJ2-3	.	TRBV10-3
TGTGCCAGCAGCGTAGCATCTGGGCAGACTGAAGCTTTCTTT	CASSVASGQTEAFF	.	TRBJ1-1	.	TRBV9
TGTGCCATCGGGGACAGTCAACGAAACACCATATATTTT	CAIGDSQRNTIYF	TRBD1	TRBJ1-3	.	TRBV10-3
TGTGCCAGCAGCTTCACTACCCCCCGGGAGCAGTACTTC	CASSFTTPREQYF	.	TRBJ2-7	.	TRBV11-2
TGTGCCACCAGGAACGGGACTGCGAACACCGGGGAGCTGTTTTTT	CATRNGTANTGELFF	.	TRBJ2-2	.	TRBV7-9
TGTGCCAGCAGTAACAGGGGGTACAATGAGCAGTTCTTC	CASSNRGYNEQFF	TRBD1	TRBJ2-1	few	TRBV6-5
TGTGCCAGCAGCTTAGAAGCGGGTCTAGCGGGAACCAATGAGCAGTTCTTC	CASSLEAGLAGTNEQFF	TRBD2	TRBJ2-1	.	TRBV7-9
TGTGCCAGCAGCTCTCGACTAGCGGGGACGTTCGACAATGAGCAGTTCTTC	CASSSRLAGTFDNEQFF	TRBD2	TRBJ2-1	.	TRBV11-2
TGTGCCTGGAGTGTACTAGCGGGACTAGCCGGCAATGAGCAGTTCTTC	CAWSVLAGLAGNEQFF	TRBD2	TRBJ2-1	.	TRBV30
TGTGCCAGCAGCTTTGGGGGGGTCTACAATGAGCAGTTCTTC	CASSFGGVYNEQFF	TRBD2	TRBJ2-1	.	TRBV11-3
TGTGCCAGCAGCTCCGGACAGGAACCCTTCTACGAGCAGTACTTC	CASSSGQEPFYEQYF	TRBD1	TRBJ2-7	.	TRBV7-6
TGCGCCAGCAGTGAGAGGAGATTTGCCGGGGAGCTGTTTTTT	CASSERRFAGELFF	.	TRBJ2-2	.	TRBV10-2
TGTGCCAGCAGCTTAGCGCTAGGGGGGGATCAGCCCCAGCATTTT	CASSLALGGDQPQHF	.	TRBJ1-5	.	TRBV7-2